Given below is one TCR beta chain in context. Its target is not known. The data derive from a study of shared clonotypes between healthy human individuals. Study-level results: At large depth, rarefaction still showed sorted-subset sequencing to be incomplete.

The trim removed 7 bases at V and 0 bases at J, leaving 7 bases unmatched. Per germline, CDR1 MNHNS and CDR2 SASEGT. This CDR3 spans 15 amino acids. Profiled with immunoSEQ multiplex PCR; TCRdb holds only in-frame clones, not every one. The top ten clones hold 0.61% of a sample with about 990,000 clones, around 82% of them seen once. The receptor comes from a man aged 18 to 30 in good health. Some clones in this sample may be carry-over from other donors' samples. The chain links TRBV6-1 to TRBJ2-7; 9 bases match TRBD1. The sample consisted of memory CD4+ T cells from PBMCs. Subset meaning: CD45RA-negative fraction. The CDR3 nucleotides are TGTGCCAGCACCCCAGGACAGGGGAACTCCTACGAGCAGTACTTC. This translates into CASTPGQGNSYEQYF.